A single sample gave rise to the 18 T cell receptor beta chains below, sequenced in a study of CD8 T cells in Susac syndrome (dated by TCRdb to about 2019). The library was obtained by the immunoSEQ multiplex PCR assay. RNA was extracted with the RNeasy kit and about 0.5 to 1 ug was reverse transcribed using random hexamers. The public reads were run again by TCRdb, first through fastp at Q25 and then through MiXCR, and only productive beta chains were kept. Records with the same CDR3 protein are collapsed into one entry carrying the most frequent genes and DNA. This sample gives about 300,000 distinct CDR3 sequences in total; around nine tenths of them show up just once. Approximately 0.18% of the sample rests with the top ten. The sequenced sample was CD8+ T cells from PBMCs. The receptors stem from a human donor with multiple sclerosis.

This chain connects TRBV10-3 to TRBJ1-6; a weak D match, TRBD1 (5 bases). The V end was cut by 0 bases, the J end by 8 bases, with 14 bases between. The CDR3 length is 16 residues. Germline assignment: CDR1 ENHRY and CDR2 SYGVKD. The CDR3 spells CAISESAGRGHSPLHF. In DNA, the CDR3 is TGTGCCATCAGTGAGTCGGCCGGGAGGGGACATTCACCCCTCCACTTT.

The chain couples TRBV29-1 to TRBJ1-2; 9 positions match TRBD1. The CDR3 contains 11 residues. Germline CDR1 and CDR2: SQVTM and ANQGSEA. J lost 6 bases, V lost 4 bases, and 0 bases had no gene match. The CDR3 region is CSVGTGDGYTF. Written as DNA, the CDR3 is TGCAGCGTTGGGACAGGGGATGGCTACACCTTC. Filled out from reference TRBV29-1 and TRBJ1-2, the complete variable domain reads SAVISQKPSRDICQRGTSLTIQCQVDSQVTMMFWYRQQPGQSLTLIATANQGSEATYESGFVIDKFPISRPNLTFSTLTVSNMSPEDSSIYLCSVGTGDGYTFGSGTRLTVV.

The rearrangement uses TRBV7-2 and TRBJ2-7; D may match TRBD1 or TRBD2 (6 bases each). Deletions cut 2 bases from V and 3 bases from J, with 17 bases between. This CDR3 has 16 residues. CDR1 and CDR2 (germline): SGHTA, FQGNSA. CDR3 DNA sequence: TGTGCCAGCAGCTTAACGGGGGCCAGCCCCTACTACGAGCAGTACTTC. Its translation is CASSLTGASPYYEQYF.

V is TRBV7-9 and J is TRBJ2-2; D remains unclear. The CDR3 totals 13 residues. Trimming pared 5 bases from V and 7 bases from J, leaving 11 bases between. Per the germline V gene, CDR1 is SEHNR and CDR2 is FQNEAQ (reference sequence). In DNA form, the CDR3 reads TGTGCCAGCAGCCCAGTTGCGGACGGGGAGCTGTTTTTT. Protein: CASSPVADGELFF.

This rearrangement joins TRBV6-6 to TRBJ2-7, with 7 bases aligning to TRBD1. The germline CDR1 and CDR2 sequences are MNHNY and SVGAGI (reference sequence). J was trimmed by 2 bases and V by 5 bases; bases with no gene match: 3. The CDR3 length is 13 residues. The CDR3 DNA reads TGTGCCAGCAGTAAGGGACAGACCTACGAGCAGTACTTC. Translated, it gives CASSKGQTYEQYF.

This clonotype was seen a single time. V and J are TRBV9 and TRBJ1-2; D might be TRBD1 (6 bases). The germline V gene has CDR1 SGDLS and CDR2 YYNGEE. Trimming removed 4 bases at V and 2 bases at J, with 12 bases between. This CDR3 has 14 amino acids. CDR3 sequence reads: CASSPQGGNYGYTF. The CDR3 nucleotides are TGTGCCAGCAGCCCCCAAGGGGGGAACTATGGCTACACCTTC.

This rearrangement joins TRBV9 to TRBJ2-5; maybe TRBD2 (6 bases). Trimming removed 0 bases from V and 4 bases from J, with 16 bases in between. Germline V gene sequence: CDR1 SGDLS, CDR2 YYNGEE. CDR3 length: 16 residues. CDR3 nucleotides: TGTGCCAGCAGCGTAGTGGGTAGCGGAGGGCTAGAGACCCAGTACTTC. It yields the protein CASSVVGSGGLETQYF.

The chain uses TRBV2 and TRBJ2-3, with 7 bases identical to TRBD1. The V gene end was trimmed by 5 bases and the J gene end by 2 bases; junction bases not matched to a gene: 7. From germline, CDR1 is SNHLY and CDR2 FYNNEI. This CDR3 is built from 15 residues. The chain's CDR3 is CASSIDRDPTDTQYF. Here the CDR3 DNA reads TGTGCCAGCAGTATAGACAGGGACCCCACAGATACGCAGTATTTT.

V is TRBV20-1 and J is TRBJ2-3; 8 positions agree with TRBD2. Germline V CDR1 and CDR2: DFQATT, SNEGSKA (reference sequence). The CDR3 length is 17 residues. Trimming at V came to 5 bases and at J to 0 bases, leaving 13 bases not matched to a gene. The CDR3 spells CSAGREEREYSTDTQYF. CDR3 in DNA: TGCAGTGCTGGGAGGGAGGAGCGGGAGTACAGCACAGATACGCAGTATTTT.

The chain joins TRBV9 to TRBJ2-2; the D is unclear. CDR3 length: 15 amino acids. V lost 4 bases and J lost 1, with 11 bases in between. The germline gives CDR1 SGDLS, CDR2 YYNGEE. The CDR3 loop reads CASSLNTGNTGELFF. CDR3 nucleotide sequence: TGTGCCAGCAGCCTAAACACGGGGAACACCGGGGAGCTGTTTTTT.

The chain carries TRBV7-2 and TRBJ2-2, with TRBD2 as a possible D gene (5 bases). This CDR3 region has 16 residues. V gave up 5 bases and J gave up 4 bases, with 17 bases separating them. The germline V gene has CDR1 SGHTA and CDR2 FQGNSA. CDR3 in amino acids: CASSVTPGGSTGELFF. The DNA for the CDR3 is TGTGCCAGCAGCGTAACCCCGGGCGGGTCCACCGGGGAGCTGTTTTTT. The full variable domain, completed using reference TRBV7-2 and TRBJ2-2, is GAGVSQSPSNKVTEKGKDVELRCDPISGHTALYWYRQSLGQGLEFLIYFQGNSAPDKSGLPSDRFSAERTGGSVSTLTIQRTQQEDSAVYLCASSVTPGGSTGELFFGEGSRLTVL.

This clonotype was recorded only once. The rearrangement uses TRBV10-3 and TRBJ1-6; TRBD1 matches 7 bases. V lost 2 bases and J lost 7; bases outside the gene matches: 5. CDR1 and CDR2 (germline): ENHRY, SYGVKD. This CDR3 contains 15 residues. The CDR3 region is CAISEPGTDNSPLHF. CDR3 nucleotide sequence: TGTGCCATCAGTGAGCCAGGGACAGACAATTCACCCCTCCACTTT.

This chain links TRBV25-1 with TRBJ2-3; 7 nucleotides agree with TRBD1. CDR1 is MGHDK and CDR2 is SYGVNS in the germline V gene. The V and J ends lost 6 bases and 5 bases, in that order; junction bases with no gene match: 17. This CDR3 has 17 residues. The CDR3: CASSDSPVDRVKDTQYF. The CDR3 coding sequence is TGTGCCAGCAGCGACTCCCCCGTCGACAGGGTTAAAGATACGCAGTATTTT.

V is TRBV12-3 or TRBV12-4 and J is TRBJ2-1; 13 nucleotides match TRBD2. With 1 base clipped from V and 15 bases from J, the junction kept 6 bases outside the gene matches. The CDR3 spans 14 residues. The CDR3 nucleotides are TGTGCCAGCAGTTTAGGACTAGCGGGAGGACACGGGTTCTTC. This encodes CASSLGLAGGHGFF.

J is TRBJ2-3 and V is TRBV19; no clear D gene. Trimming left V 5 bases short and J 0 bases short, with 12 bases between. The CDR3 loop spans 15 amino acids. Germline-derived CDR1 and CDR2 are LNHDA and SQIVND (reference sequence). The CDR3 sequence: CASSLLQTSTDTQYF. The CDR3 DNA sequence: TGTGCCAGTAGTCTATTACAGACTAGCACAGATACGCAGTATTTT.

The chain couples TRBV28 to TRBJ2-7; 8 positions agree with TRBD1. The germline V gene encodes CDR1 MDHEN and CDR2 SYDVKM. V lost 5 bases and J lost 5; bases outside the gene matches: 8. This CDR3 spans 14 amino acids. The CDR3 nucleotides are TGTGCCAGCAGTAGCAGACAGGGGAGTAACGAGCAGTACTTC. Its translation: CASSSRQGSNEQYF.

CDR3: CASSVNQQAPGNTIYF. The CDR3 DNA is TGTGCCAGCAGCGTAAATCAGCAAGCGCCAGGAAACACCATATATTTT. The rearrangement uses TRBV9 and TRBJ1-3; unclear D gene. The V end was cut by 1 base, the J end by 4 bases, with 15 bases between. The CDR3 runs to 16 residues. Germline V CDR1 and CDR2: SGDLS, YYNGEE.

The genes are TRBV7-9 and TRBJ1-4, with 11 bases fitting TRBD1. This CDR3 comprises 15 residues. The J segment lost 8 bases and the V segment lost 3 bases, leaving 5 bases of the junction unmatched. Germline V gene lookup returns CDR1 SEHNR and CDR2 FQNEAQ (reference sequence). The CDR3 coding sequence is TGTGCCAGCAGCTTGGGGACAGGGGGTAACGAAAAACTGTTTTTT. Translating it yields CASSLGTGGNEKLFF.